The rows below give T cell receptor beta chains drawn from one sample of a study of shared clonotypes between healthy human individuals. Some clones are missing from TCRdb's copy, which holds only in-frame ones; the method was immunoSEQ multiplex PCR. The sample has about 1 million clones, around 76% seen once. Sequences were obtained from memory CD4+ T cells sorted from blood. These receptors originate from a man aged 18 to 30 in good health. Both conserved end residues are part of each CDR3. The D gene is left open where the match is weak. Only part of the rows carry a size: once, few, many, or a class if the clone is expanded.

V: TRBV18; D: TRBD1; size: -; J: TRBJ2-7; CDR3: CASSLGQAFSYEQYF; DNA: TGTGCCAGCTCTTTAGGACAGGCTTTTTCCTACGAGCAGTACTTC
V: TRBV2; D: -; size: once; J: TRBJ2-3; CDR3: CASRVQRLVDTQYF; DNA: TGTGCCAGCAGGGTACAGCGTTTGGTCGATACGCAGTATTTT
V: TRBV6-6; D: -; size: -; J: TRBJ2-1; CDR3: CASSGNGNEQFF; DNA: TGTGCCAGCAGTGGGAATGGGAATGAGCAGTTCTTC
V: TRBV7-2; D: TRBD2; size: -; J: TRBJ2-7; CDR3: CASSLGGGLAGYEQYF; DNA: TGTGCCAGCAGCTTAGGGGGGGGACTAGCGGGCTACGAGCAGTACTTC
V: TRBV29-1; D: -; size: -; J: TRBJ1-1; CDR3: CSVEGQAATEAFF; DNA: TGCAGCGTTGAGGGCCAGGCGGCCACTGAAGCTTTCTTT
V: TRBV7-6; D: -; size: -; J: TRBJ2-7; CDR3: CASSQRLQGPYEQYF; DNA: TGTGCCAGCAGCCAACGACTACAGGGACCCTACGAGCAGTACTTC
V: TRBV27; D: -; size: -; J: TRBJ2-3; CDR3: CASSLQGPGTDTQYF; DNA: TGTGCCAGCAGTTTACAGGGGCCCGGGACAGATACGCAGTATTTT
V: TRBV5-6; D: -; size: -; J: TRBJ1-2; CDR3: CASSLGQGGFYGYTF; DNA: TGTGCCAGCAGCTTAGGGCAGGGAGGGTTCTATGGCTACACCTTC
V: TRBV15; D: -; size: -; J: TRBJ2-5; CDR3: CATSRDRETQYF; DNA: TGTGCCACCAGCAGAGACAGAGAGACCCAGTACTTC
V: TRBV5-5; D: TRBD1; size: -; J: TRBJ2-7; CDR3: CASSLARDRRFYEQYF; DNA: TGTGCCAGCAGCTTGGCCCGGGACAGGAGGTTCTACGAGCAGTACTTC
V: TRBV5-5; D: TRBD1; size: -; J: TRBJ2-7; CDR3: CASREGGTRASYEQYF; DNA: TGTGCCAGCAGGGAAGGGGGCACCAGGGCTTCCTACGAGCAGTACTTC
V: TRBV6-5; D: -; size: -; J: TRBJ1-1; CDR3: CASSFLTGNTEAFF; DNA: TGTGCCAGCAGTTTCTTGACAGGGAACACTGAAGCTTTCTTT
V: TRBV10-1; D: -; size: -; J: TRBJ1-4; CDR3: CAIPPDGGVTPTNEKLFF; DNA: TGCGCCATCCCGCCCGACGGAGGGGTGACGCCAACTAATGAAAAACTGTTTTTT
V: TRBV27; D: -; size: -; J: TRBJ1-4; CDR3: CASSRGTNEKLFF; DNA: TGTGCCAGCAGCCGCGGGACTAATGAAAAACTGTTTTTT
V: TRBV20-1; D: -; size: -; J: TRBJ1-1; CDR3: CRGAGAFF; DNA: TGCAGGGGGGCGGGAGCTTTCTTT
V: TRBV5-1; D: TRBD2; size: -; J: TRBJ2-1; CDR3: CASSLGTSGSTDEQFF; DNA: TGCGCCAGCAGCTTGGGGACTAGCGGGTCCACGGATGAGCAGTTCTTC
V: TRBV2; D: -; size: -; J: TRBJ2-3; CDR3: CASSEALVSGTDTQYF; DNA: TGTGCCAGCAGTGAGGCACTAGTTTCTGGCACAGATACGCAGTATTTT
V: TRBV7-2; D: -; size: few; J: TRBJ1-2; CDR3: CASSLSGLEPNYGYTF; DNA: TGTGCCAGCAGCCTCAGTGGGCTAGAACCTAACTATGGCTACACCTTC
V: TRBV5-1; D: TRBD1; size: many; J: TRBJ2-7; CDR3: CASSVEGQGDLYF; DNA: TGCGCCAGCAGCGTAGAGGGACAGGGAGACCTGTACTTC
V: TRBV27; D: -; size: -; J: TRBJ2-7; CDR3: CASSPTAGTPEQYF; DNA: TGTGCCAGCAGTCCAACTGCCGGGACTCCCGAGCAGTACTTC
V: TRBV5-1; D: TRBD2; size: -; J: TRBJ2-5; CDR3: CASSPSGGARETQYF; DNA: TGCGCCAGCAGCCCCTCGGGGGGGGCCCGGGAGACCCAGTACTTC
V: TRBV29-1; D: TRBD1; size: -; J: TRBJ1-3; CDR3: CSVALDRGNTIYF; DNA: TGCAGCGTTGCCCTGGACAGGGGAAACACCATATATTTT
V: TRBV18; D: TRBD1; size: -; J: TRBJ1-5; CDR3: CASSDRDSGVSKPQHF; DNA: TGTGCCAGCTCAGACCGGGACAGTGGCGTGTCTAAGCCCCAGCATTTT
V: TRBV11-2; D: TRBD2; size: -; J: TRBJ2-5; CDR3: CASSLGSSGRLSGETQYF; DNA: TGTGCCAGCAGCTTAGGGTCTAGCGGGAGGTTATCGGGAGAGACCCAGTACTTC
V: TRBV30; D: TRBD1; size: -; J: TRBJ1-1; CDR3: CAGNAPGGHTEAFF; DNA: TGTGCCGGGAACGCGCCAGGGGGGCACACTGAAGCTTTCTTT
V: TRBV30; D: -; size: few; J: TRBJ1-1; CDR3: CAFTGRTNTEAFF; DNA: TGTGCCTTTACCGGACGGACGAACACTGAAGCTTTCTTT
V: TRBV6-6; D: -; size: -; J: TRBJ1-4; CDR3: CASRNLEKLFF; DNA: TGTGCCAGCAGGAACCTTGAAAAACTGTTTTTT
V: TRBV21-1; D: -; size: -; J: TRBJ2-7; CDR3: CASSNDGLAGGFYEQYF; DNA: TGTGCCAGCAGCAATGACGGACTAGCGGGAGGTTTTTACGAGCAGTACTTC
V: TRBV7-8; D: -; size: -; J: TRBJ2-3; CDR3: CASSLQGSTTQYF; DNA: TGTGCCAGCAGCTTACAGGGTTCTACTACGCAGTATTTT
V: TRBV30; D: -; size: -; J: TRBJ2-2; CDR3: CAWSTPSNTGELFF; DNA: TGTGCCTGGAGTACTCCGTCGAACACCGGGGAGCTGTTTTTT
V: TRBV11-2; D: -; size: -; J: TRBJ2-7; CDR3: CASSLGGTGAYEQYF; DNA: TGTGCCAGCAGCTTAGGGGGGACGGGGGCCTACGAGCAGTACTTC
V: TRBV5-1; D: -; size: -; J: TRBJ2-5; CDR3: CASSPGVGETQYF; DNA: TGCGCCAGCAGCCCCGGGGTCGGGGAGACCCAGTACTTC
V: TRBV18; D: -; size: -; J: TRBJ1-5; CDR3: CASSPLRGSNQPQHF; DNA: TGTGCCAGCTCACCCTTAAGGGGTAGCAATCAGCCCCAGCATTTT
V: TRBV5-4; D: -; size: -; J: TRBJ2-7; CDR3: CASSLDGAAYEQYF; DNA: TGTGCCAGCAGCTTGGACGGGGCCGCCTACGAGCAGTACTTC
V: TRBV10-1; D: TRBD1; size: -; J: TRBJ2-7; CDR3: CASSEDQRQGEQYF; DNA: TGCGCCAGCAGTGAGGACCAACGACAGGGCGAGCAGTACTTC
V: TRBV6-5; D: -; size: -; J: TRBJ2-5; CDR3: CASSRRGTGETQYF; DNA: TGTGCCAGCAGCCGTCGGGGGACTGGGGAGACCCAGTACTTC
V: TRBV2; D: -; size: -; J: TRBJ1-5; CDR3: CASSRDGNQPQHF; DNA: TGTGCCAGCAGTCGCGACGGCAATCAGCCCCAGCATTTT
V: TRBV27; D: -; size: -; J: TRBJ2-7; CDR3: CASSLALTSEQYF; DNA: TGTGCCAGCAGTTTAGCCCTAACCTCGGAGCAGTACTTC
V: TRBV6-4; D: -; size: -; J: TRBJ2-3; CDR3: CASSDSGGTDTQYF; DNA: TGTGCCAGCAGTGACTCGGGAGGCACAGATACGCAGTATTTT
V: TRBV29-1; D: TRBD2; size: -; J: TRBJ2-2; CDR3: CSVGVAGTGELFF; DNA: TGCAGCGTAGGAGTAGCGGGCACCGGGGAGCTGTTTTTT